The T cell receptor (beta chain) under discussion was sequenced for a study of control samples from healthy donors and cancer patients. Data came from immunoSEQ multiplex PCR; TCRdb stores just in-frame clones and leaves some out. The data show approximately 230,000 clones, more than 65% seen once. After removal of 3 bases from V and 7 bases from J, the junction contained 11 bases not matched to a gene. This CDR3 contains 16 residues. Germline CDR1 reads LNHDA; CDR2 reads SQIVND (reference sequence). V is TRBV19 and J is TRBJ1-5; TRBD1 matches 8 bases. This TCR was sampled from a woman in her sixties or seventies with lung cancer. Sequenced sample: PBMCs. CDR3 protein: CASSMGQVVPIQPQHF. The CDR3 coding sequence is TGTGCCAGTAGTATGGGACAGGTTGTCCCAATCCAGCCCCAGCATTTT.